What follows are 24 T cell receptor beta chains derived from one specimen sequenced in a study of cytomegalovirus exposure and HLA in healthy donors. It was with 60 Vbeta and 13 Jbeta primers that the PCR ran. Here immunoSEQ multiplex PCR was the method, and the copy in TCRdb shows in-frame clones only, minus some. Of approximately 100,000 clones detected, about 9.4% appear once; the ten largest clones hold 5.8%. The specimen was PBMCs. These receptors all come from a man in his forties in good health and CMV-seropositive.

The V and J genes are TRBV5-6 and TRBJ1-1; D ambiguous. Per germline, CDR1 SGHDT and CDR2 YYEEEE. Between the trimmed V and J ends, which lost 2 bases and 4 bases, there was a span of 9 bases. This CDR3 contains 13 residues. The CDR3 loop reads CASSFGEGTEAFF. The CDR3 DNA sequence: TGTGCCAGCAGCTTCGGGGAGGGCACTGAAGCTTTCTTT.

This clone was observed a few times. The rearrangement links TRBV27 to TRBJ1-2; TRBD1 matches at 8 bases. V shed 6 bases, J shed 7 bases, and the junction held 4 bases outside the gene matches. This CDR3 comprises 12 residues. CDR1 is MNHEY, CDR2 SMNVEV, per germline (reference sequence). CDR3 protein: CASRTGAGGYTF. CDR3 coding DNA: TGTGCCAGCAGGACAGGGGCGGGTGGCTACACCTTC.

There are a few counts of this clone. The chain combines TRBV7-9 with TRBJ2-2, with 7 nucleotides matching TRBD2. Germline assignment: CDR1 SEHNR and CDR2 FQNEAQ (reference sequence). V dropped 8 bases and J dropped 4; count of bases not matched to a gene: 7. The CDR3 spans 14 residues. For the CDR3, the DNA is TGTGCCAGCCAGGCGGGAGCCTCCACCGGGGAGCTGTTTTTT. Protein product: CASQAGASTGELFF.

This clone was observed a few times. The chain employs TRBV6-6 and TRBJ1-1; possibly TRBD1 for D (6 bases). The CDR3 sequence is 15 residues long. CDR1 and CDR2 from the germline V gene are MNHNY and SVGAGI (reference sequence). Trimming cost V 8 bases and J 5 bases, with 21 bases left between them. The CDR3 nucleotides read TGTGCCAGCTATCACCGGGTACAGGGTTTTACTGAAGCTTTCTTT. This gives the protein CASYHRVQGFTEAFF.

This rearrangement joins TRBV9 to TRBJ2-3; TRBD2 agrees at 13 bases. The CDR3 has 16 amino acids. Germline V gives CDR1 SGDLS, CDR2 YYNGEE. J lost 6 bases, V lost 3 bases, and 7 bases had no gene match. This CDR3 is CASSADWTSGSDTQYF. The CDR3 region has the DNA TGTGCCAGCAGCGCGGACTGGACTAGCGGGAGTGATACGCAGTATTTT.

This clone was observed a handful of times. This chain uses TRBV4-2 with TRBJ2-6, with 8 bases aligning to TRBD2. There are 17 residues in the CDR3. In germline, CDR1 is LGHNA, CDR2 YNFKEQ. V gave up 7 bases and J gave up 0 bases; unmatched junction bases: 8. In nucleotides, the CDR3 is TGTGCCAGCACCTACGGCGGGACTAGCTCTGGGGCCAACGTCCTGACTTTC. Translated: CASTYGGTSSGANVLTF.

This clone was counted between two and nine times. This chain links TRBV7-9 with TRBJ1-4, with 7 positions matching TRBD1. The CDR3 sequence is 16 residues long. Trimming took 1 base from V and 7 from J; bases not matched to a gene: 9. Germline assignment: CDR1 SEHNR and CDR2 FQNEAQ (reference sequence). The CDR3 nucleotides are TGTGCCAGCAGCTTAGGGACAGGCTCCCTTTCTGAAAAACTGTTTTTT. This translates into CASSLGTGSLSEKLFF.

The V gene is TRBV5-1, the J gene TRBJ2-7; the match to TRBD1 covers 7 bases. This CDR3 has 14 residues. Trimming took 4 bases from V and 5 from J; bases not matched to a gene: 9. Per germline, CDR1 SGHRS and CDR2 YFSETQ. CDR3 DNA: TGCGCCAGCAGCCCGGGGACAGATGGTCACGAGCAGTACTTC. Amino acids: CASSPGTDGHEQYF.

The table lists this clone with a few counts. V usage is TRBV4-2 and J usage is TRBJ2-1; D is unresolved. With 0 bases removed from V and 0 bases from J, the gap between germline ends came to 6 bases. This CDR3 is built from 15 residues. Germline assignment: CDR1 LGHNA and CDR2 YNFKEQ. The CDR3 loop reads CASSQDYSSYNEQFF. The DNA for the CDR3 is TGTGCCAGCAGCCAAGATTATAGCTCCTACAATGAGCAGTTCTTC.

This clone was seen many times. This chain connects TRBV28 to TRBJ2-7; 8 nucleotides line up with TRBD1. Per germline, CDR1 MDHEN and CDR2 SYDVKM. After removal of 3 bases from V and 1 base from J, the junction contained 8 bases not matched to a gene. The CDR3 consists of 16 residues. CDR3 nucleotides: TGTGCCAGCAGTTTGGCTGGGACAGGAGGTTCCTACGAGCAGTACTTC. It translates to CASSLAGTGGSYEQYF.

This chain connects TRBV9 to TRBJ2-1; no clear D. The V gene lost 0 bases and the J gene lost 10 bases, with 5 bases spanning the gap. Germline V CDR1 and CDR2: SGDLS, YYNGEE. The CDR3 spans 11 residues. The CDR3 here is CASSVDTEQFF. The CDR3 DNA reads TGTGCCAGCAGCGTAGATACAGAGCAGTTCTTC.

This clone occurred a few times. The junction does not match germline at one end; this may be a read error. The chain recombines TRBV7-9 with TRBJ1-2, with unresolved D. CDR1 is SEHNR, CDR2 FQNEAQ, per germline (reference sequence). The CDR3 has 13 amino acids. CDR3 bases: TGTGCCAGCAGCGAGCAGGAGAGGGCCGTCGGTCCCTTC. Translation gives CASSEQERAVGPF.

The V call is TRBV19, the J call TRBJ2-2; D possibly corresponds to TRBD1 (6 bases). Germline lookup yields CDR1 LNHDA and CDR2 SQIVND (reference sequence). This CDR3 has 16 amino acids. V lost 7 bases to trimming and J lost 7 bases, with 22 bases between them. Here the CDR3 DNA reads TGTGCCAGTAACCCCTTGACAACAGGGAATATCGGGGAGCTGTTTTTT. Amino acid sequence: CASNPLTTGNIGELFF.

The rearrangement uses TRBV27 and TRBJ2-5; 7 bases are a match to TRBD1. The end of the DNA is better explained by TRBJ2-7, so the J call may be wrong. The CDR3 runs 15 residues. Germline V gene lookup returns CDR1 MNHEY and CDR2 SMNVEV (reference sequence). CDR3 bases: TGTGCCAGCAGTTCCCTCCGGGACAGCTCCTACGAGCAGTACTTC. Encoded protein: CASSSLRDSSYEQYF.

The gene calls are TRBV5-1 and TRBJ2-5; 15 bases are a match to TRBD2. The CDR3 covers 17 residues. Germline CDR1 SGHRS, CDR2 YFSETQ. J was trimmed by 4 bases and V by 4 bases; bases with no gene match: 8. CDR3 sequence: CASSPGLAGGPGETQYF. In nucleotides, the CDR3 is TGCGCCAGCAGCCCCGGACTAGCGGGAGGGCCGGGAGAGACCCAGTACTTC.

This clone was found many times. The rearrangement joins TRBV5-4 to TRBJ2-1; D may be TRBD2 (6 bases). The V end lost 0 bases, the J end lost 9 bases, and 13 bases lay between the germline ends. CDR1 and CDR2 from the germline V gene are SGHNT and YYREEE (reference sequence). This CDR3 is 14 amino acids long. CDR3 residues: CASSLGSSGIEQFF. The CDR3, as DNA: TGTGCCAGCAGCTTGGGAAGTAGCGGTATTGAGCAGTTCTTC.

This clone was observed at least ten times. The chain recombines TRBV9 with TRBJ2-7; 7 bases align to TRBD2. In germline, CDR1 is SGDLS, CDR2 YYNGEE. The V segment lost 0 bases and the J segment 0 bases; nucleotides outside the gene matches: 6. The CDR3 sequence is 16 residues long. The CDR3: CASSVGGTTSSYEQYF. CDR3 nucleotides: TGTGCCAGCAGCGTAGGCGGGACTACAAGCTCCTACGAGCAGTACTTC.

The chain links TRBV6-6 to TRBJ1-1; no clear D gene. Germline V gives CDR1 MNHNY, CDR2 SVGAGI (reference sequence). V was clipped by 10 bases and J by 3 bases, with 21 bases between them. This CDR3 is 15 amino acids long. CDR3 residues: CAIRETRGVDTEAFF. The CDR3 DNA reads as TGTGCCATTAGGGAGACGCGGGGAGTTGACACTGAAGCTTTCTTT.

This clone was counted a few times. This chain connects TRBV12-1 to TRBJ1-5; the table names TRBD1, a call not compared with the DNA. TRBV12-1 corresponds to a pseudogene. This CDR3 contains 18 residues. Here the CDR3 DNA reads TGTGCCAGCAGTACTGCAACCAGGGTATATGCGAGCAATCAGCCCCAGCATTTT. Translated, it gives CASSTATRVYASNQPQHF.

The chain employs TRBV9 and TRBJ2-1; a possible D gene is TRBD2 (5 bases). From germline, CDR1 is SGDLS and CDR2 YYNGEE. This CDR3 contains 15 residues. The V gene lost 0 bases and the J gene lost 2 bases, with 9 bases spanning the gap. Here the CDR3 reads CASSVEAVTYNEQFF. Here the CDR3 DNA reads TGTGCCAGCAGCGTAGAAGCGGTTACCTACAATGAGCAGTTCTTC.

This clone was observed a few times. This rearrangement joins TRBV10-2 to TRBJ2-7; unclear D gene. The germline V and J ends were trimmed by 4 bases and 0 bases, with 4 bases remaining between them. The germline V gene has CDR1 WSHSY and CDR2 SAAADI. The CDR3 contains 12 residues. CDR3 DNA: TGCGCCAGCAGTGCTAGCTCCTACGAGCAGTACTTC. It encodes CASSASSYEQYF.

This clone was observed a few times. V gene TRBV9 combines with J gene TRBJ1-2; TRBD1 aligns across 8 bases. This CDR3 has 13 amino acids. Per germline, CDR1 SGDLS and CDR2 YYNGEE. V was pared by 0 bases and J by 8 bases, with 3 bases of the junction left unmatched. The CDR3 region has the DNA TGTGCCAGCAGCGTAGCAGGGGGCGGCGGCTACACCTTC. It encodes CASSVAGGGGYTF.

This clone has just a few counts. CDR3 loop: CSVSRHYEQYF. CDR3 nucleotide sequence: TGCAGCGTGAGCAGACACTACGAGCAGTACTTC. This sequence joins TRBV29-1 and TRBJ2-7; D gene ambiguous. This CDR3 comprises 11 residues. The germline V and J ends were trimmed by 6 bases and 3 bases, with 9 bases remaining between them. The germline V gene has CDR1 SQVTM and CDR2 ANQGSEA.

This clone came up a few times. The rearrangement links TRBV25-1 to TRBJ2-7; D uncertain. Deletions cut 5 bases from V and 5 bases from J, with 16 bases between. The CDR3 loop spans 14 amino acids. The germline V gene encodes CDR1 MGHDK and CDR2 SYGVNS. CDR3 protein: CASSPGFYRHEQYF. In nucleotides, the CDR3 is TGTGCCAGCAGTCCCGGGTTCTACCGACACGAGCAGTACTTC.